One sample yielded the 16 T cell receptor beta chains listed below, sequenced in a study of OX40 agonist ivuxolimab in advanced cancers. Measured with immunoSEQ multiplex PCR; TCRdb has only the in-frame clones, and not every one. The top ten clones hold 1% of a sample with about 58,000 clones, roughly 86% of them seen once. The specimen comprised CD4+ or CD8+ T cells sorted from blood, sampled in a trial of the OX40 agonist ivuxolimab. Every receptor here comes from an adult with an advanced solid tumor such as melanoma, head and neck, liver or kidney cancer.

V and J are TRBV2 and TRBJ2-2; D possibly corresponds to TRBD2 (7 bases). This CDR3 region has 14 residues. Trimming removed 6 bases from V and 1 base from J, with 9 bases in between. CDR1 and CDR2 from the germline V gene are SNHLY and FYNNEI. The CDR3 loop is CASRRGQNTGELFF. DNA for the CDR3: TGTGCCAGCAGGCGGGGGCAGAACACCGGGGAGCTGTTTTTT.

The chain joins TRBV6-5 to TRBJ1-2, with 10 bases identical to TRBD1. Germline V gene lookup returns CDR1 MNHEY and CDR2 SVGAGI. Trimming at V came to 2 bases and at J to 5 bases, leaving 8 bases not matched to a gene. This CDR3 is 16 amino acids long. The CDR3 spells CASSYAPGQGKYGYTF. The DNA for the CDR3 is TGTGCCAGCAGTTACGCTCCGGGACAGGGGAAGTATGGCTACACCTTC.

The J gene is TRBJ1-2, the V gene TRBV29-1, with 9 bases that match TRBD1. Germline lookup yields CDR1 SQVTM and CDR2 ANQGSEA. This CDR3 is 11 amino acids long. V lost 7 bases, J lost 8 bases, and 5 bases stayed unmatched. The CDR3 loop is CSATGGRGYTF. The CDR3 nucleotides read TGCAGCGCAACAGGGGGCCGGGGCTACACCTTC.

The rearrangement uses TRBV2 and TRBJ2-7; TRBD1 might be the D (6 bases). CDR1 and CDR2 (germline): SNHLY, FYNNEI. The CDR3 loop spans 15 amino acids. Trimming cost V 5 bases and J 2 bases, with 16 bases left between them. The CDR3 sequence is CASSINRVPTYEQYF. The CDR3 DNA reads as TGTGCCAGCAGTATAAACAGGGTTCCCACCTACGAGCAGTACTTC.

CDR3 region: CASSYSTGPAQETQYF. For the CDR3, the DNA is TGTGCCAGCAGTTACTCGACAGGTCCGGCCCAAGAGACCCAGTACTTC. The V gene is TRBV6-5, the J gene TRBJ2-5; TRBD1 might be the D (6 bases). Trimming shortened V by 0 bases and J by 1 base, and 12 bases separated the two germline ends. Germline values: CDR1 MNHEY, CDR2 SVGAGI. CDR3 length: 16 amino acids.

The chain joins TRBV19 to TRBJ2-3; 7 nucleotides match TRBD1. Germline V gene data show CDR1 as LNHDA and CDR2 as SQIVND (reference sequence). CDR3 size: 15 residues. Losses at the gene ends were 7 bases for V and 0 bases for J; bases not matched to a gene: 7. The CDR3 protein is CASNRRGQSTDTQYF. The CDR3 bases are TGTGCCAGTAATAGAAGGGGACAGAGCACAGATACGCAGTATTTT. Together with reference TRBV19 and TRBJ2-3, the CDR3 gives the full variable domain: DGGITQSPKYLFRKEGQNVTLSCEQNLNHDAMYWYRQDPGQGLRLIYYSQIVNDFQKGDIAEGYSVSREKKESFPLTVTSAQKNPTAFYLCASNRRGQSTDTQYFGPGTRLTVL.

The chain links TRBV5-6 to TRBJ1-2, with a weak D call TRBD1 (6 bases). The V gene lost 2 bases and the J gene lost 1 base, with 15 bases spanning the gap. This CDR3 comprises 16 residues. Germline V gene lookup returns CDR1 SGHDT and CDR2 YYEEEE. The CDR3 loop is CASSFRTEYYNYGYTF. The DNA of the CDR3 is TGTGCCAGCAGCTTTAGGACAGAATACTATAACTATGGCTACACCTTC.

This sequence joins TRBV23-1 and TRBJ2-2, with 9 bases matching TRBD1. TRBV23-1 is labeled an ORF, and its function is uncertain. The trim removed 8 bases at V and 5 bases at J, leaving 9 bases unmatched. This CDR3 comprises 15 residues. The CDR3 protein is CASGYRGRRTGELFF. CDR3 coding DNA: TGCGCCAGCGGATACAGGGGGCGGAGAACCGGGGAGCTGTTTTTT.

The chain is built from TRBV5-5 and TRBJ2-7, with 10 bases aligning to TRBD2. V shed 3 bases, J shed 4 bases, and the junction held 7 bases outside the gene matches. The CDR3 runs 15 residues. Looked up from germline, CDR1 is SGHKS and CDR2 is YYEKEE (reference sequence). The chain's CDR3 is CASSWPSGGVYEQYF. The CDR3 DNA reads TGTGCCAGCAGCTGGCCCAGCGGGGGGGTTTACGAGCAGTACTTC.

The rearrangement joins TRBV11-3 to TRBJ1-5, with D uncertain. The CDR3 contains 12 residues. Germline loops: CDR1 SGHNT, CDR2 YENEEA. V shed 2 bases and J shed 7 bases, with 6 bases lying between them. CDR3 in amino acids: CASSLMGQPQHF. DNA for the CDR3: TGTGCCAGCAGCTTAATGGGGCAGCCCCAGCATTTT.

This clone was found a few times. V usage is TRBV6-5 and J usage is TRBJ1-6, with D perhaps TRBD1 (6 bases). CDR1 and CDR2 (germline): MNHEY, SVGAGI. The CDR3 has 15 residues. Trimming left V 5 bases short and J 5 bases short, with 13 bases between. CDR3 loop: CASSHNRVNNSPLHF. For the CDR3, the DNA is TGTGCCAGCAGTCACAACAGGGTGAATAATTCACCCCTCCACTTT.

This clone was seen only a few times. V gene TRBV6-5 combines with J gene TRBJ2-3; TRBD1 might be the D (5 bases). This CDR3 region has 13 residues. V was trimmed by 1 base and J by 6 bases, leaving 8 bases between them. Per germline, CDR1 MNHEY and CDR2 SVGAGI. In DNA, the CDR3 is TGTGCCAGCAGTTACTTCCCAGGGGATACGCAGTATTTT. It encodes CASSYFPGDTQYF.

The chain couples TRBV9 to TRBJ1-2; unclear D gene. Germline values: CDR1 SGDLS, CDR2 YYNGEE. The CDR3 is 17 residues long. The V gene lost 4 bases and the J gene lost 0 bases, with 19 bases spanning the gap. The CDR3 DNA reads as TGTGCCAGCAGCTCTAGCCGGGGTGGGCGGTCTAACTATGGCTACACCTTC. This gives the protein CASSSSRGGRSNYGYTF.

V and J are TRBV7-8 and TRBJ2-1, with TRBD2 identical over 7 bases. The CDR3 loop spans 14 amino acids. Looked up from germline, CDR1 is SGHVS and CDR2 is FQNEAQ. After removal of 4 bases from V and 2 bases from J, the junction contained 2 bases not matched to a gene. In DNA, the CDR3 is TGTGCCAGCAGCTCCGGGGGGACCTACAATGAGCAGTTCTTC. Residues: CASSSGGTYNEQFF.

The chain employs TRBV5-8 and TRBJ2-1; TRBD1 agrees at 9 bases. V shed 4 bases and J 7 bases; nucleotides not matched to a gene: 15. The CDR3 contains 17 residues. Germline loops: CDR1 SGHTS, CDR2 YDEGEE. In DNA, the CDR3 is TGTGCCAGCAGCCAAATCCGACAGGGGGGAATCGCGAATGAGCAGTTCTTC. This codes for CASSQIRQGGIANEQFF.

CDR3 in amino acids: CASSMDRGMSGYTF. In DNA form, the CDR3 reads TGTGCCAGTAGTATGGACAGGGGGATGAGCGGCTACACCTTC. The rearrangement joins TRBV19 to TRBJ1-2; 10 bases agree with TRBD1. In germline, CDR1 is LNHDA, CDR2 SQIVND (reference sequence). This CDR3 is 14 amino acids long. Trimming took 3 bases from V and 8 from J; bases not matched to a gene: 6.